Sequencing of this T cell receptor (beta chain) was carried out in a study of blood T cell repertoires in COVID-19. Looking at the study overall: Sources were T cells, B-cell-depleted T cells, or PBMCs; the material itself was cDNA or gDNA.

TCRdb's copy holds only in-frame clones and misses some; the assay was immunoSEQ multiplex PCR. This table holds about 380,000 clones, approximately 84% found once. Everyone who took part was roughly 18 to 89 years old, and they came from 20 to 25 US areas. Cohort placement rested on clinical history that participants reported themselves. CDR3 length equals 15 residues. V lost 4 bases and J 4 bases, leaving 16 bases between the germline ends. The germline V gene has CDR1 SGHTA and CDR2 FQGTGA. This receptor was obtained from a woman younger than 45 who had recovered from COVID-19. V gene TRBV7-3 combines with J gene TRBJ1-1, with D possibly matching TRBD1 (5 bases). The sample was PBMCs or T cells enriched from blood (not recorded which). CDR3 bases: TGTGCCAGCAGCTACGAACCAGGGTTAGGCACTGAAGCTTTCTTT. Translating gives CASSYEPGLGTEAFF.